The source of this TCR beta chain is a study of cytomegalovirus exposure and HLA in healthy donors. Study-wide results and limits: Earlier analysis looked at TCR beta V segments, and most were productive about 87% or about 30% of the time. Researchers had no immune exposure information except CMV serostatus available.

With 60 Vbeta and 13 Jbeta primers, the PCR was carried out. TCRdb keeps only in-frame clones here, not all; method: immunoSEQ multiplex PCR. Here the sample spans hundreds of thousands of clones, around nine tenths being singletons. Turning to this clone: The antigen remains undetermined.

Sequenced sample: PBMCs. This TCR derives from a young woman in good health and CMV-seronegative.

The CDR3 reads CASSQDGRGGMTQYF. In DNA form, the CDR3 reads TGCGCCAGCAGCCAAGATGGGCGGGGGGGAATGACGCAGTATTTT. J is TRBJ2-3 and V is TRBV4-1, with 9 nucleotides matching TRBD2. This CDR3 region has 15 residues. V was pared by 0 bases and J by 9 bases, with 7 bases of the junction left unmatched. Germline CDR1 is MGHRA and CDR2 is YSYEKL.